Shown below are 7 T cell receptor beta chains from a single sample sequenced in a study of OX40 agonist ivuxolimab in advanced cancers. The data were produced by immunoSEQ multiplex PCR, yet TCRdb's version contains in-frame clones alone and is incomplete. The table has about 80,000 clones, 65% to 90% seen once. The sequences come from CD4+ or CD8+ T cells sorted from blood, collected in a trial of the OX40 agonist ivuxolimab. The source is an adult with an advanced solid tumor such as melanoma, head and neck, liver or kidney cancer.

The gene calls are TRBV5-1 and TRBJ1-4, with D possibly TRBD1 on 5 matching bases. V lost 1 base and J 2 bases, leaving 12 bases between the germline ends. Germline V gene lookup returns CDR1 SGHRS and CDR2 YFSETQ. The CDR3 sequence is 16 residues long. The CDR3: CASSLNQGLTNEKLFF. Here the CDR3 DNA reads TGCGCCAGCAGCTTGAACCAGGGTCTGACTAATGAAAAACTGTTTTTT.

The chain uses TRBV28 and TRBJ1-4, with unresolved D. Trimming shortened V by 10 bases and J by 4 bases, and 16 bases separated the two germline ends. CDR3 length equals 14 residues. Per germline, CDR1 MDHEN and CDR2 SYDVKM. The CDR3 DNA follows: TGTGCCACCCATGTTGGAGGGAGTAATGAAAAACTGTTTTTT. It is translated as CATHVGGSNEKLFF.

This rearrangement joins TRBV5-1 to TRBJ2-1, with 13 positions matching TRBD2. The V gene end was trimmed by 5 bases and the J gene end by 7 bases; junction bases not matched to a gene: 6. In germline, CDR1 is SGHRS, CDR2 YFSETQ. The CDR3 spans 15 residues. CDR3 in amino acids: CASSGPGLAGNEQFF. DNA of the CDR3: TGCGCCAGCAGTGGGCCGGGACTAGCGGGAAATGAGCAGTTCTTC.

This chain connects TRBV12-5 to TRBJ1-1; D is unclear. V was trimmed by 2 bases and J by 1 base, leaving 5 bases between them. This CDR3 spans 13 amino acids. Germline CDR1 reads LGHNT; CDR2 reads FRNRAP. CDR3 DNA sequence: TGTGCTAGTGGTTTGAAGGAGAACACTGAAGCTTTCTTT. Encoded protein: CASGLKENTEAFF.

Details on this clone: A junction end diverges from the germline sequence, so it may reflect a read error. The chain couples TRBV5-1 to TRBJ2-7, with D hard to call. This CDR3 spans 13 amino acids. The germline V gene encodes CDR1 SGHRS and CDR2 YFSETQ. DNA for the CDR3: TGTGCCAGCAGCTTGGGCTCGGATGGGGAGCAGTACTTC. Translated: CASSLGSDGEQYF.

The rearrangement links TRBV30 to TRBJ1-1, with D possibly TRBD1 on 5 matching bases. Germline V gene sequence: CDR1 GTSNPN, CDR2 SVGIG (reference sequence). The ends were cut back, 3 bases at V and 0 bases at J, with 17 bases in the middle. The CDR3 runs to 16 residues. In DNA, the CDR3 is TGTGCCTGGAGAAAAAAAGGGGCGGACATGAACACTGAAGCTTTCTTT. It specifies CAWRKKGADMNTEAFF.

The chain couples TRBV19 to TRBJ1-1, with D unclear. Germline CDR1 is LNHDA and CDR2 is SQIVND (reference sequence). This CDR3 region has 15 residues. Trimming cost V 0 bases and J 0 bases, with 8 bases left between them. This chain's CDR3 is CASSIEGTLNTEAFF. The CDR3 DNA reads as TGTGCCAGTAGTATAGAAGGAACCTTGAACACTGAAGCTTTCTTT.